This note documents a single T cell receptor (beta chain) sequence. V was trimmed by 1 base and J by 8 bases, leaving 14 bases between them. The CDR3 totals 14 residues. The germline V gene has CDR1 MNHNS and CDR2 SASEGT. Assay used: immunoSEQ multiplex PCR; TCRdb lists only in-frame clones, some missing. This sample has over 450,000 clones; roughly 91% occur once, and the top ten carry less than 9.5%. This record belongs to a study of blood T cell repertoires in COVID-19. V and J are TRBV6-1 and TRBJ1-1; no firm D call. Sequencing used peripheral blood. The source of this sequence is a woman in her fifties or sixties with COVID-19, enrolled during active disease. As DNA, the CDR3 is TGTGCCAGCAGTGAAGGTAGCCACTCTCTGGAAGCTTTCTTT. Translating gives CASSEGSHSLEAFF.